A selection of T cell receptor beta chains follows, all from one sample in a study of T cells in tumors after PD-1 blockade. The assay was immunoSEQ multiplex PCR, and TCRdb's table has in-frame clones only and misses some. The data hold more than 8,000 clones, with around 62% observed a single time. The sample here was tumor tissue, taken after anti-PD-1 treatment. The receptors come from a human donor with basal cell carcinoma. Both conserved end residues are part of each CDR3. Each record gives: clone size, V gene, J gene, CDR3 length, D gene, CDR3 DNA, CDR3 protein. A D gene is named only where the DNA matches it firmly. Only some rows state a clone size, as once, few, many or a class for expanded clones.

>.|TRBV6-2/TRBV6-3|TRBJ2-7|15|.
TGTGCCAGCAGTACGCTAGAAGGGACGTCCTACGAGCAGTACTTC
CASSTLEGTSYEQYF
>once|TRBV11-3|TRBJ1-2|15|TRBD1
TGTGCCAGCAGCTCAAATCGACAGGGAACGAATGGCTACACCTTC
CASSSNRQGTNGYTF
>few|TRBV7-9|TRBJ1-4|15|TRBD1
TGTGCCAGCACCCGAGGGGGACAGTTTAATGAAAAACTGTTTTTT
CASTRGGQFNEKLFF
>.|TRBV5-1|TRBJ2-7|13|.
TGCGCCAGCAGCTTGGCGGGGAACCACGAGCAGTACTTC
CASSLAGNHEQYF
>medium-sized|TRBV9|TRBJ1-1|11|TRBD1
TGTGCCAGCAGCCGGGACAGGGAGGCTTTCTTT
CASSRDREAFF
>few|TRBV18|TRBJ1-3|16|.
TGTGCCAGCTCACCAATCCGGGGGGCGAACGGAAACACCATATATTTT
CASSPIRGANGNTIYF
>.|TRBV14|TRBJ2-5|15|.
TGTGCCAGCAGCCAATCAATTAACCTCGGGGAGACCCAGTACTTC
CASSQSINLGETQYF
>.|TRBV6-4|TRBJ2-1|14|TRBD2
TGTGCCAGCAGTGACAGCGGGGGGGCATCTGAGCAGTTCTTC
CASSDSGGASEQFF
>few|TRBV5-1|TRBJ2-5|13|TRBD2
TGCGCCAGCAGCCGGGGGGGCCAAGAGACCCAGTACTTC
CASSRGGQETQYF
>.|TRBV6-5|TRBJ2-7|15|TRBD1
TGTGCCAGCAGAACCGGGACAGGGGGCGCCTACGAGCAGTACTTC
CASRTGTGGAYEQYF
>medium-sized|TRBV5-5|TRBJ2-5|16|TRBD2
TGTGCCAGCAGCTGGGCGGGAGGGCGAACCCAAGAGACCCAGTACTTC
CASSWAGGRTQETQYF
>.|TRBV6-5|TRBJ1-2|14|.
TGTGCCAGCAGCCAAGGGACCGGTAACTATGGCTACACCTTC
CASSQGTGNYGYTF
>.|TRBV7-9|TRBJ2-3|14|.
TGTGCCAGCAGCTTAGTGGGGGGTTCAGATACGCAGTATTTT
CASSLVGGSDTQYF
>once|TRBV7-8|TRBJ2-6|15|.
TGTGCCAGCAGCTTATCGGGGGCTGGGGCCAACGTCCTGACTTTC
CASSLSGAGANVLTF
>.|TRBV3-1/TRBV3-2|TRBJ1-5|15|.
TGTGCCAGCAGCCCTGCGGGGGGACGGGGTCAGCCCCAGCATTTT
CASSPAGGRGQPQHF
>.|TRBV5-1|TRBJ1-4|15|TRBD1
TGCGCCAGCAGTTATGGACAGGGGATGGGGGAAAAACTGTTTTTT
CASSYGQGMGEKLFF
>.|TRBV27|TRBJ2-4|14|.
TGTGCCAGCAGTCCACGGGACGGACAAAACATTCAGTACTTC
CASSPRDGQNIQYF
>few|TRBV7-9|TRBJ1-2|12|TRBD1
TGTGCCAGCAGCTCTGGGACAGGGCCCTACACCTTC
CASSSGTGPYTF
>.|TRBV6-5|TRBJ1-4|14|TRBD1
TGTGCCAGCAGCCGAGGGACAGGGGTTGAAAAACTGTTTTTT
CASSRGTGVEKLFF
>.|TRBV9|TRBJ1-6|14|TRBD1
TGTGCCAGCAGCCAGACAGGGAATAATTCACCCCTCCACTTT
CASSQTGNNSPLHF
>.|TRBV5-1|TRBJ1-5|15|.
TGCGCCAGCAGCCCAGGCACGGGGAGCAATCAGCCCCAGCATTTT
CASSPGTGSNQPQHF
>few|TRBV5-1|TRBJ1-1|15|.
TGCGCCAGCAGCTTGGGGCGGACCGGTAACACTGAAGCTTTCTTT
CASSLGRTGNTEAFF
>once|TRBV5-1|TRBJ1-6|13|.
TGCGCCAGCAGTCCGGCTGATAATTCACCCCTCCACTTT
CASSPADNSPLHF
>.|TRBV7-3|TRBJ2-2|15|.
TGTGCCAGCAGCTTAATTCCAGGGAACACCGGGGAGCTGTTTTTT
CASSLIPGNTGELFF
>.|TRBV6-5|TRBJ1-2|11|.
TGTGCCAGCAGTTCGGTCTATGGCTACACCTTC
CASSSVYGYTF
>.|TRBV20-1|TRBJ1-1|11|.
TGCAGCGCCAGGGGAGCCCATGAAGCTTTCTTT
CSARGAHEAFF
>once|TRBV27|TRBJ1-1|13|.
TGTGCCAGCAGTTTATTAGTCAACACTGAAGCTTTCTTT
CASSLLVNTEAFF
>few|TRBV14|TRBJ2-1|14|.
TGTGCCAGCAGCCAAGATATAGGGAGGAATGAGCAGTTCTTC
CASSQDIGRNEQFF
>few|TRBV24-1|TRBJ1-4|14|.
TGTGCCACCAGACCTGCCGGGCGAACCGAAAAACTGTTTTTT
CATRPAGRTEKLFF
>few|TRBV7-2|TRBJ1-1|13|.
TGTGCCAGCAGCTTAGAGCGGGACACTGAAGCTTTCTTT
CASSLERDTEAFF
>.|TRBV7-2|TRBJ1-4|16|.
TGTGCCAGCAGCTCAACCGGGGCCGCAACTAATGAAAAACTGTTTTTT
CASSSTGAATNEKLFF
>.|TRBV6-6|TRBJ2-2|15|.
TGTGCCAGCTTAATTAGCGGAGCGAACACCGGGGAGCTGTTTTTT
CASLISGANTGELFF
>.|TRBV10-2|TRBJ2-7|15|TRBD2
TGCGCCAGCAGACTCGGGACTAGCGGGCTGAACGAGCAGTACTTC
CASRLGTSGLNEQYF